This T cell receptor beta chain originates from a study of cytomegalovirus exposure and HLA in healthy donors. V was shortened by 3 bases and J by 3 bases, with 8 bases between the two germline ends. The CDR3 spans 13 residues. CDR1 and CDR2 from the germline V gene are MNHEY and SVGAGI. This clone was detected only a few times. This PCR relied on a set of 60 Vbeta primers and 13 Jbeta primers. Measured with immunoSEQ multiplex PCR; TCRdb has only the in-frame clones, and not every one. This table has some 120,000 clones, 15% to 17% appearing once. This receptor was identified in a woman between 18 and 30 years old in good health and CMV-seronegative. The source material was PBMCs. V and J are TRBV6-5 and TRBJ1-2; a weak D match, TRBD1 (6 bases). CDR3 sequence reads: CASSYYRDYGYTF. CDR3 nucleotides: TGTGCCAGCAGTTATTACAGGGACTATGGCTACACCTTC.